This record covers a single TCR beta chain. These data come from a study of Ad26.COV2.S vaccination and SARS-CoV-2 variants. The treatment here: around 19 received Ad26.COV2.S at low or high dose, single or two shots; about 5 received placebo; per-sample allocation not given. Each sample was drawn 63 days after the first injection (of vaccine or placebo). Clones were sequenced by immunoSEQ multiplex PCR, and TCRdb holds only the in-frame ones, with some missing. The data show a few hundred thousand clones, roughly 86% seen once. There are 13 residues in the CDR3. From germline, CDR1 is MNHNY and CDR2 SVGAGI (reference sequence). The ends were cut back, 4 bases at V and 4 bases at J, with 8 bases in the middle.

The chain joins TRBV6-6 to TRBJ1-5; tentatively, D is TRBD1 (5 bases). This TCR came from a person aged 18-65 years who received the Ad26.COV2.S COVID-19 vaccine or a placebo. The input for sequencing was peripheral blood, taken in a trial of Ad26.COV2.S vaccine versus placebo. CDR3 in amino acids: CASSWTPNQPQHF. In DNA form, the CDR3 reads TGTGCCAGCAGTTGGACACCAAATCAGCCCCAGCATTTT.